A selection of T cell receptor beta chains follows, all from one sample in a study of blood T cell repertoires in COVID-19. The data were produced by immunoSEQ multiplex PCR, yet TCRdb's version contains in-frame clones alone and is incomplete. Among about 200,000 clones listed, 75% to 90% were seen once. Material for sequencing was PBMCs or T cells enriched from blood (not recorded which). The source is a man aged 35 to 55 who had recovered from COVID-19. Each CDR3 is given with its conserved first and last residue. Each record gives: clone size, D gene, V gene, J gene, CDR3 protein, CDR3 DNA. A D gene is named only where the DNA matches it firmly. Some rows have no size entry. The others give once, few or many, or a class for an expanded clone.

NA	NA	TRBV18	TRBJ1-3	CASSPQRAHRESGNTIYF	TGTGCCAGCTCACCGCAACGAGCCCACAGGGAGTCCGGAAACACCATATATTTT
NA	NA	TRBV28	TRBJ1-2	CASSNTLTGNYGYTF	TGTGCCAGCAGCAACACCCTGACAGGAAACTATGGCTACACCTTC
NA	NA	TRBV24-1	TRBJ2-3	CAASDPGHITDTQYF	TGTGCCGCCAGTGATCCGGGACACATAACAGATACGCAGTATTTT
NA	NA	TRBV9	TRBJ2-1	CASSVGGEQFF	TGTGCCAGCAGCGTAGGAGGCGAGCAGTTCTTC
NA	NA	TRBV27	TRBJ2-2	CASSLPLDSTNTGELFF	TGTGCCAGCAGTTTACCTTTGGACAGCACGAACACCGGGGAGCTGTTTTTT
NA	NA	TRBV25-1	TRBJ1-3	CASSTTGHSGNTIYF	TGTGCCAGCAGTACAACAGGGCACTCTGGAAACACCATATATTTT
NA	NA	TRBV5-5	TRBJ1-3	CASRASSGNTIYF	TGTGCCAGCAGGGCCAGCTCTGGAAACACCATATATTTT
NA	TRBD2	TRBV6-5	TRBJ2-1	CASSNRGLAHNEQFF	TGTGCCAGCAGTAACCGAGGACTAGCTCACAATGAGCAGTTCTTC
NA	NA	TRBV5-4	TRBJ2-7	CASSFNNPGLRDEQYF	TGTGCCAGCAGCTTCAATAACCCGGGACTCCGGGACGAGCAGTACTTC
NA	NA	TRBV7-9	TRBJ1-1	CASSLAGPGEAFF	TGTGCCAGCAGCTTAGCGGGTCCAGGGGAGGCTTTCTTT
NA	TRBD1	TRBV7-2	TRBJ1-2	CASSATGGAIYGYTF	TGTGCCAGCAGCGCCACAGGGGGCGCAATCTATGGCTACACCTTC
NA	TRBD2	TRBV3-1/TRBV3-2	TRBJ2-3	CASSQATSGRAVDTQYF	TGTGCCAGCAGCCAAGCGACTAGCGGGAGGGCCGTGGATACGCAGTATTTT
NA	TRBD1	TRBV6-5	TRBJ1-2	CASSWRLDRAFGYTF	TGTGCCAGCAGTTGGCGTTTGGACAGGGCATTTGGCTACACCTTC
NA	NA	TRBV2	TRBJ2-3	CASSGGAGDTQYF	TGTGCCAGCAGTGGGGGAGCTGGGGATACGCAGTATTTT
NA	NA	TRBV2	TRBJ2-5	CASSVQPRETQYF	TGTGCCAGCAGTGTACAGCCCCGCGAGACCCAGTACTTC
NA	NA	TRBV3-1/TRBV3-2	TRBJ2-7	CASSPAVMSQGRSYEQYF	TGTGCCAGCAGTCCCGCGGTTATGTCACAGGGTAGGTCCTACGAGCAGTACTTC
NA	NA	TRBV4-1	TRBJ1-6	CASSQERVAGRVEGNSPLHF	TGCGCCAGCAGCCAAGAAAGGGTGGCAGGGAGGGTGGAGGGCAATTCACCCCTCCACTTT
once	NA	TRBV28	TRBJ2-2	CASSLEAGGITGELFF	TGTGCCAGCAGTTTAGAGGCGGGTGGTATCACCGGGGAGCTGTTTTTT
few	TRBD1	TRBV10-3	TRBJ2-7	CAISGQGYEQYF	TGTGCCATCTCGGGACAGGGCTACGAGCAGTACTTC
NA	TRBD1	TRBV13	TRBJ2-3	CASSRTGRRDTQYF	TGTGCCAGCAGCCGGACAGGGCGGCGGGATACGCAGTATTTT
NA	NA	TRBV29-1	TRBJ1-5	CSVGDSDSNQPQHF	TGCAGCGTTGGAGACAGCGATAGCAATCAGCCCCAGCATTTT
NA	TRBD2	TRBV9	TRBJ2-3	CASSAGTSGRTDTQYF	TGTGCCAGCAGCGCAGGGACTAGCGGGAGAACAGATACGCAGTATTTT
few	TRBD1	TRBV6-5	TRBJ1-2	CASSYKDRAVGYTF	TGTGCCAGCAGTTACAAAGACAGGGCGGTAGGCTACACCTTC
NA	NA	TRBV15	TRBJ2-7	CATTRTGHPDEQYF	TGTGCCACCACCCGGACGGGACATCCGGACGAGCAGTACTTC
NA	NA	TRBV19	TRBJ1-5	CASQDSTNQPQHF	TGTGCCTCTCAGGACAGCACAAATCAGCCCCAGCATTTT
NA	NA	TRBV18	TRBJ2-1	CASSPRTGGVEQFF	TGTGCCAGCTCACCTAGGACTGGTGGGGTGGAGCAGTTCTTC
few	NA	TRBV11-2	TRBJ2-7	CASSRGPGLLYEQYF	TGTGCCAGCAGCAGGGGTCCAGGGCTACTCTACGAGCAGTACTTC
NA	TRBD1	TRBV24-1	TRBJ1-2	CATSDSGTGLDGYTF	TGTGCCACCAGTGATAGCGGGACAGGGCTGGACGGCTACACCTTC
NA	TRBD2	TRBV7-2	TRBJ2-7	CASSFRLAEYEQYF	TGTGCCAGCAGCTTCCGACTAGCAGAATACGAGCAGTACTTC
NA	NA	TRBV5-4	TRBJ2-7	CASSKTGYEQYF	TGTGCCAGCAGCAAAACAGGCTACGAGCAGTACTTC
NA	TRBD1	TRBV7-9	TRBJ1-2	CASSRSGTGNYGYTF	TGTGCCAGCAGCCGGTCCGGGACAGGGAACTATGGCTACACCTTC
NA	NA	TRBV12-3/TRBV12-4	TRBJ2-1	CASSSRVTTEQFF	TGTGCCAGCAGTTCGCGGGTAACGACGGAGCAGTTCTTC
NA	TRBD1	TRBV27	TRBJ2-7	CASSSQGTGDYEQYF	TGTGCCAGCAGTTCCCAAGGGACAGGAGACTACGAGCAGTACTTC
NA	TRBD1	TRBV6-5	TRBJ2-3	CASSYSPGRGTDTQYF	TGTGCCAGCAGTTACTCCCCCGGCAGGGGGACAGATACGCAGTATTTT
NA	TRBD1	TRBV19	TRBJ1-1	CASSLDRGAASEAFF	TGTGCCAGTAGTCTCGACAGGGGGGCAGCAAGTGAAGCTTTCTTT
once	NA	TRBV25-1	TRBJ2-7	CASSEDWPDEQYF	TGTGCCAGCAGTGAGGACTGGCCAGACGAGCAGTACTTC
NA	NA	TRBV7-8	TRBJ1-1	CASSRGGRGEGFF	TGTGCCAGCAGTCGGGGGGGGAGAGGAGAGGGTTTCTTT
NA	NA	TRBV7-6	TRBJ1-1	CASSHTEGGAFF	TGTGCCAGCAGCCACACTGAGGGTGGAGCTTTCTTT
few	TRBD2	TRBV2	TRBJ2-2	CASSERASGYTGELFF	TGTGCCAGCAGTGAGAGGGCTAGCGGATACACCGGGGAGCTGTTTTTT
NA	TRBD2	TRBV7-8	TRBJ2-2	CASSSYRLAGATGELFF	TGTGCCAGCAGCTCCTATAGACTAGCGGGAGCTACCGGGGAGCTGTTTTTT
NA	TRBD1	TRBV6-1	TRBJ1-6	CASSEAPYPDRGILHF	TGTGCCAGCAGTGAAGCCCCCTACCCGGACAGGGGAATTCTCCACTTT
NA	NA	TRBV29-1	TRBJ1-2	CSVDPGGGYTF	TGCAGCGTTGACCCCGGGGGAGGCTACACCTTC
NA	TRBD2	TRBV4-1	TRBJ2-7	CASSQVAGAHEQYF	TGCGCCAGCAGCCAGGTAGCGGGAGCTCACGAGCAGTACTTC
NA	TRBD2	TRBV13	TRBJ2-7	CATGTSGSYEQYF	TGTGCCACGGGGACTAGCGGGAGCTACGAGCAGTACTTC
NA	NA	TRBV20-1	TRBJ1-1	CSARDFPEAFF	TGCAGTGCTAGAGACTTCCCTGAAGCTTTCTTT
NA	TRBD2	TRBV28	TRBJ2-3	CASSSQTSGDQDTQYF	TGTGCCAGCAGTTCCCAGACTAGCGGAGATCAAGATACGCAGTATTTT
NA	TRBD1	TRBV24-1	TRBJ2-2	CATSDFGQGATGELFF	TGTGCCACCAGTGATTTCGGACAGGGGGCAACCGGGGAGCTGTTTTTT
NA	TRBD1	TRBV27	TRBJ1-5	CASAAGQSYNQPQHF	TGTGCCAGTGCTGCGGGACAGAGCTACAATCAGCCCCAGCATTTT
NA	NA	TRBV29-1	TRBJ2-2	CSVGSKMSNTGELFF	TGCAGCGTTGGCTCGAAAATGAGTAACACCGGGGAGCTGTTTTTT
NA	NA	TRBV21-1	TRBJ2-1	CASSKFLREWSYNEQFF	TGTGCCAGCAGCAAATTTCTCCGGGAATGGTCGTACAATGAGCAGTTCTTC
NA	NA	TRBV2	TRBJ1-2	CASSDRGLGGYTF	TGTGCCAGCAGTGACAGGGGCCTTGGGGGCTACACCTTC
NA	TRBD1	TRBV18	TRBJ1-2	CASSPTAGGGYTF	TGTGCCAGCTCACCAACCGCAGGGGGCGGCTACACCTTC
NA	NA	TRBV5-6	TRBJ2-6	CASSLPGSGANVLTF	TGTGCCAGCAGCTTACCAGGGTCCGGGGCCAACGTCCTGACTTTC
NA	TRBD1	TRBV30	TRBJ1-3	CAWSVQGRGRNTIYF	TGTGCCTGGAGTGTACAGGGCAGGGGGAGAAACACCATATATTTT
NA	NA	TRBV11-3	TRBJ1-2	CASSLVATGVMLGYTF	TGTGCCAGCAGCTTAGTCGCGACCGGGGTAATGCTCGGCTACACCTTC
NA	NA	TRBV27	TRBJ2-1	CASSQAGDSYNEQFF	TGTGCCAGCAGTCAGGCCGGTGACTCCTACAATGAGCAGTTCTTC
NA	NA	TRBV19	TRBJ2-1	CASSKQVLSGNEQFF	TGTGCCAGTAGTAAACAGGTTCTTTCGGGCAATGAGCAGTTCTTC
NA	NA	TRBV6-5	TRBJ1-5	CASSPGLNSNQPQHF	TGTGCCAGCAGTCCCGGACTGAATAGCAATCAGCCCCAGCATTTT
NA	TRBD2	TRBV18	TRBJ2-2	CASSPLGLAGVNTGELFF	TGTGCCAGCTCACCACTGGGTCTAGCGGGAGTGAACACCGGGGAGCTGTTTTTT
NA	NA	TRBV7-9	TRBJ2-7	CASSPSLGHEQYF	TGTGCCAGCAGCCCCTCCCTTGGCCACGAGCAGTACTTC